This TCR beta chain was profiled in a study of regulatory T cells in long-lasting Graves disease. Study-level points and caveats: Patients with persistent disease showed a bias toward TRBV28, TRBJ1-2 and TRBJ2-5.

Arm-PCR of CDR3 regions with iRepertoire HTBI primers generated TCR beta libraries. MiXCR, run by TCRdb on the multiplex PCR reads, gives a single entry per CDR3 protein. The sample lists more than 350,000 distinct CDR3 sequences; 15% were seen once. Germline V gene data show CDR1 as SQVTM and CDR2 as ANQGSEA. CDR3 length: 15 residues. V dropped 5 bases and J dropped 0 bases, with 13 bases sitting between them. This clonotype was detected only a few times. Its cognate antigen is unknown. Time point described: newly diagnosed GD, antithyroid drugs for less than 3 months. Scientists built the TCR library using RNA that was extracted from PBMCs. The same sample was also studied in work on T cells in Graves' hyperthyroidism and ophthalmopathy. That work contributes: Subjects aged 18 to 65 presented with newly diagnosed hyperthyroidism of less than 2 months' duration. HTBI primers drove first-round RT-PCR of the TCR CDR3. Model predictions of ophthalmopathy came a median around 6.5 months before onset.

This receptor was obtained from a woman younger than 45 with Graves disease. V gene TRBV29-1 combines with J gene TRBJ1-4, with a possible D match to TRBD1 (5 bases). The input for sequencing was peripheral blood mononuclear cells (PBMCs), taken at new diagnosis, from a patient treated with antithyroid drugs. The DNA for the CDR3 is TGCAGCGTTCGGGGGGATGGAGCAACTAATGAAAAACTGTTTTTT. Translation: CSVRGDGATNEKLFF.